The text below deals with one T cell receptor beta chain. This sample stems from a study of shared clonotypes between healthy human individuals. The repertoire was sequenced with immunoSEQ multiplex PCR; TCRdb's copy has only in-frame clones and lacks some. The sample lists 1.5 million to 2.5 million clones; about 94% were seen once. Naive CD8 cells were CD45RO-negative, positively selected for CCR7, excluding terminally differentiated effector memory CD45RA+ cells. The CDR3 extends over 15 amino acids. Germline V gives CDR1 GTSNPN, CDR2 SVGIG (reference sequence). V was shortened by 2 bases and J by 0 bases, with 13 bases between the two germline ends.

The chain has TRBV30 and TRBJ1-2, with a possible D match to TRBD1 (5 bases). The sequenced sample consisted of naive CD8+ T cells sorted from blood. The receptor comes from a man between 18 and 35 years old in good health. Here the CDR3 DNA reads TGTGCCTGGAGTTCCCTCAGGGAAGCTAACTATGGCTACACCTTC. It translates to CAWSSLREANYGYTF.